This TCR beta chain was captured in a study of blood T cell repertoires in COVID-19. As for the study in general: Acute-phase and convalescent COVID-19 samples originated in the United States, Italy and Spain. T cells, B-cell-depleted T cells, or PBMCs provided the cDNA or gDNA that served as material.

Study processing details: Counts of nucleated cells, estimated from reference gene primer amplification, were obtained. The protocol was immunoSEQ multiplex PCR, while the TCRdb copy is restricted to in-frame clones and leaves out a portion. That table supplies the V and J calls and clone size; D and trimming were determined from the DNA. The sample consists of 130,000 or so clones, 75% to 85% of them appearing once. The V end lost 11 bases, the J end lost 1 base, and 11 bases lay between the germline ends. CDR3 length equals 12 residues. Germline-derived CDR1 and CDR2 are MNHEY and SVGAGI. The sequenced sample was peripheral blood. The chain employs TRBV6-5 and TRBJ1-1, with D hard to call. The receptor was derived from a man older than 75 with acute or convalescent COVID-19. The CDR3 reads CASRRGNTEAFF. CDR3 bases: TGTGCCTCCCGTCGGGGGAACACTGAAGCTTTCTTT.